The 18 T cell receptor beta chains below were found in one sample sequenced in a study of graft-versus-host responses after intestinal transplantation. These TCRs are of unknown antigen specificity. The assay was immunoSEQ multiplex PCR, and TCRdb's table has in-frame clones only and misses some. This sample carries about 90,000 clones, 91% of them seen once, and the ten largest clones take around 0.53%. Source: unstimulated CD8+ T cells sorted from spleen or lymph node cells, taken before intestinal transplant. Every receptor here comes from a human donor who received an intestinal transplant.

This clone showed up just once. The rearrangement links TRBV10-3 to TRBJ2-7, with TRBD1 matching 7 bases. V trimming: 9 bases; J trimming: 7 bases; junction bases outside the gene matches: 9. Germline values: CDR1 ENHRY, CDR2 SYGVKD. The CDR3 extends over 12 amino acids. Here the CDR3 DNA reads TGTGCCATTGGACAGGTGGCGCGAGAGCAGTACTTC. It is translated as CAIGQVAREQYF.

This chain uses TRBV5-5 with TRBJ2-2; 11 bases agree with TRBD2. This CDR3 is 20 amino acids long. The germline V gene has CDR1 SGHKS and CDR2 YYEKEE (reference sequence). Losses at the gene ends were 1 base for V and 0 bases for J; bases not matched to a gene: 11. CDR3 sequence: CASSLRSGRASSSNTGELFF. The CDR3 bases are TGTGCCAGCAGCTTGCGTAGCGGGAGGGCTTCGAGCTCGAACACCGGGGAGCTGTTTTTT.

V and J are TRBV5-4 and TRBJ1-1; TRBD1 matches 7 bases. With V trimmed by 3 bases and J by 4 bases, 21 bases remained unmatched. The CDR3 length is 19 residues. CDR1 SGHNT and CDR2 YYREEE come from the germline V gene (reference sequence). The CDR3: CASSSLGAHRQGWGTEAFF. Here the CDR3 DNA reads TGTGCCAGCAGCTCCTTGGGAGCACATCGACAGGGATGGGGCACTGAAGCTTTCTTT.

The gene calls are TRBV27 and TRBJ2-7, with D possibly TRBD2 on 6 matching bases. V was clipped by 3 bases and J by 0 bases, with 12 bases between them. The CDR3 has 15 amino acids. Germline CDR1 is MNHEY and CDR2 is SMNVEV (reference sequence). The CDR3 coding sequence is TGTGCCAGCAGTTTGCGGGCGGGACTCTCCTACGAGCAGTACTTC. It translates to CASSLRAGLSYEQYF.

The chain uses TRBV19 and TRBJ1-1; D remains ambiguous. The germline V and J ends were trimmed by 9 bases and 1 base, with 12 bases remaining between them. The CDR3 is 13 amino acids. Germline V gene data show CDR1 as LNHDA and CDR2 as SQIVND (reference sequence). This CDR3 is CASEGLGNTEAFF. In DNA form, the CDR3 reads TGTGCCAGCGAGGGTCTAGGGAACACTGAAGCTTTCTTT. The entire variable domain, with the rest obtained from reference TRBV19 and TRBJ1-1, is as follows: DGGITQSPKYLFRKEGQNVTLSCEQNLNHDAMYWYRQDPGQGLRLIYYSQIVNDFQKGDIAEGYSVSREKKESFPLTVTSAQKNPTAFYLCASEGLGNTEAFFGQGTRLTVV.

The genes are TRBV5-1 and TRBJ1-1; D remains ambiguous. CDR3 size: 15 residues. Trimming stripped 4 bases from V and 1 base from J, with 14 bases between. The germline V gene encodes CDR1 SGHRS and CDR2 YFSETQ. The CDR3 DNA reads TGCGCCAGCAGCCCCGGTTGGAGGGAGAACACTGAAGCTTTCTTT. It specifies CASSPGWRENTEAFF.

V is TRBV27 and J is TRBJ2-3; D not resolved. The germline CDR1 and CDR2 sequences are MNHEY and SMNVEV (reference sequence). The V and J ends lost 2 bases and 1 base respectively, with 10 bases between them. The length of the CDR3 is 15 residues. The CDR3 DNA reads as TGTGCCAGCAGTTTACAGTCCCCTGGCACAGATACGCAGTATTTT. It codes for CASSLQSPGTDTQYF.

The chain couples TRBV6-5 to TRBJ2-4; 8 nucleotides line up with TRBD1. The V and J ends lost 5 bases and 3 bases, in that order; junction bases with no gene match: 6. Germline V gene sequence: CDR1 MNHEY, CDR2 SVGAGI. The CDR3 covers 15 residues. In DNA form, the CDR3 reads TGTGCCAGCAGTGGACAGGGTTATGGCAAAAACATTCAGTACTTC. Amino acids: CASSGQGYGKNIQYF.

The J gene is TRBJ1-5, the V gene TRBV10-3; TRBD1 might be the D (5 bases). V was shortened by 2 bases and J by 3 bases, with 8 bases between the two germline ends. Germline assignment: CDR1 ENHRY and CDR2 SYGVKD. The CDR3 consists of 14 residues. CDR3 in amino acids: CAISETGLNQPQHF. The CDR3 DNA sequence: TGTGCCATCAGTGAGACAGGTCTCAATCAGCCCCAGCATTTT.

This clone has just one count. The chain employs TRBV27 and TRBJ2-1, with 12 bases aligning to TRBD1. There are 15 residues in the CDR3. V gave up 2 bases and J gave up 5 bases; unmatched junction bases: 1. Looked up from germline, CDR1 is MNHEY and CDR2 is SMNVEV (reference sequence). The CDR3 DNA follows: TGTGCCAGCAGTTTAGGGACAGGGGGCAACAATGAGCAGTTCTTC. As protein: CASSLGTGGNNEQFF.

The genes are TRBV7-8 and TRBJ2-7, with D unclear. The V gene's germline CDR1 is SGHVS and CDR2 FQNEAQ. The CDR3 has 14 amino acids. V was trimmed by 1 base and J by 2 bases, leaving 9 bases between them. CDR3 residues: CASSLEAAAYEQYF. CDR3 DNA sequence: TGTGCCAGCAGCTTAGAAGCTGCTGCCTACGAGCAGTACTTC.

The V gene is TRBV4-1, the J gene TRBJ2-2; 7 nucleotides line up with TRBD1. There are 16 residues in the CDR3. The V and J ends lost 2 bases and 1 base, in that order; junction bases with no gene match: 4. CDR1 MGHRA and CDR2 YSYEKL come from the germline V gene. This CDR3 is CASSQKRTGNTGELFF. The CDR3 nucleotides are TGCGCCAGCAGCCAAAAGCGGACAGGGAACACCGGGGAGCTGTTTTTT.

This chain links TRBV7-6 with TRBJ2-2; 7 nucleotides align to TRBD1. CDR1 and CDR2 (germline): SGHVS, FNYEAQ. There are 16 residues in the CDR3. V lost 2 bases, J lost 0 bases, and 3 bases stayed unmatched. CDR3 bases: TGTGCCAGCAGCTTACGGACAGGTTCGAACACCGGGGAGCTGTTTTTT. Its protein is CASSLRTGSNTGELFF.

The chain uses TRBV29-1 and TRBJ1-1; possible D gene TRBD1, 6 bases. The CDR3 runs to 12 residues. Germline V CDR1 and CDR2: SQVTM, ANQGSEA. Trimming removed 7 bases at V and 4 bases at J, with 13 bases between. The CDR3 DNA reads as TGCAGCGCGAAACAGGGAGCCACTGAAGCTTTCTTT. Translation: CSAKQGATEAFF.

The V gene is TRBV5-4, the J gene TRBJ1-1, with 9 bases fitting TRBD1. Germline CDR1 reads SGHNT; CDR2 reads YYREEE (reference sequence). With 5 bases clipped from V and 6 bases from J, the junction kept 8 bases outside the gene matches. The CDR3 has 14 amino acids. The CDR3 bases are TGTGCCAGCAGAGACGGGACAGGGACTCCTGAAGCTTTCTTT. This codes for CASRDGTGTPEAFF.

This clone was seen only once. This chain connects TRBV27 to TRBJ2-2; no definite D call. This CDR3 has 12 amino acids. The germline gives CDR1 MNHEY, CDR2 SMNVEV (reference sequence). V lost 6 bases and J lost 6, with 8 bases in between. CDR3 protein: CASSHPPGELFF. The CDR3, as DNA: TGTGCCAGCAGCCATCCCCCCGGGGAGCTGTTTTTT.

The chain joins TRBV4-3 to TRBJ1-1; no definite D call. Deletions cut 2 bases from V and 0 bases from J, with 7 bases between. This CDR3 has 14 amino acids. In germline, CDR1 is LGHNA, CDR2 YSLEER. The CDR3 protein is CASSQKLVNTEAFF. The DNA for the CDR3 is TGCGCCAGCAGCCAAAAACTGGTGAACACTGAAGCTTTCTTT.

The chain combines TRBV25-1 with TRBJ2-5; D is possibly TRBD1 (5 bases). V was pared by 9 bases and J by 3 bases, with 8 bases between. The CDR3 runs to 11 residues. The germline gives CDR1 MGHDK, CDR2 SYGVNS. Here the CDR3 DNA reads TGTGCCAGTACAGGCGAAGAGACCCAGTACTTC. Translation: CASTGEETQYF.